Many counts were recorded for the clone carrying this T cell receptor (beta chain). Its target is not known. The data stem from a study of neurological immune-mediated disorders. Study information: Among the approximately 34 patients with multiple sclerosis, 31 were relapsing-remitting, while 3 were secondary progressive.

The CDR3 runs to 15 residues. Trimming at V came to 6 bases and at J to 6 bases, leaving 10 bases not matched to a gene. General study findings and limits: Patients with HTLV-1-associated myelopathy showed the most TCR clonal expansion. Those with multiple sclerosis showed the least, falling below healthy controls.

As for the cDNA, it was generated by 5'RACE with 10-nucleotide random UMIs. The output of every sequencing run exceeded 180 million TCR-beta sequences, derived from 15-18 subjects. In TCRdb, the 5' RACE reads were re-called with MiXCR into one record per CDR3 protein. The sample contains about 74,000 distinct CDR3 sequences, roughly 5.6% of which appear only once. V and J are TRBV12-3 or TRBV12-4 and TRBJ2-3; 9 bases are a match to TRBD2. The sequenced sample consisted of PBMCs. This TCR was sampled from a man between 18 and 35 years old with multiple sclerosis. In DNA, the CDR3 is TGTGCCAGCAGGGCCGACAGCGGGGGGATTGATACGCAGTATTTT. Protein product: CASRADSGGIDTQYF.